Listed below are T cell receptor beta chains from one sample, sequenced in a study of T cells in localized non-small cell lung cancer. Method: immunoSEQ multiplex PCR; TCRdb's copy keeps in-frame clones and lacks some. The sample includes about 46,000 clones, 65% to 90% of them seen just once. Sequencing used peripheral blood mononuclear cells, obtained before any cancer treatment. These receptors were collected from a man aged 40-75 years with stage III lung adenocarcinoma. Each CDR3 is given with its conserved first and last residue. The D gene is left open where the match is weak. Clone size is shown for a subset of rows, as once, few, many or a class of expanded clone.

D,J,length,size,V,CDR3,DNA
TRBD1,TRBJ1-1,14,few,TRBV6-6,CASSPTGENTEAFF,TGTGCCAGCAGTCCGACAGGGGAGAACACTGAAGCTTTCTTT
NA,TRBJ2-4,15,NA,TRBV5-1,CASSLGQGQKNIQYF,TGCGCCAGCAGCTTGGGGCAGGGGCAAAAAAACATTCAGTACTTC
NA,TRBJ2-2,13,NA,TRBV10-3,CAIKAARQGELFF,TGTGCCATCAAGGCAGCCCGTCAAGGGGAGCTGTTTTTT
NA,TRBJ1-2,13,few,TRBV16,CASSQYPRGGYTF,TGTGCCAGCAGCCAATACCCGAGGGGAGGCTACACCTTC
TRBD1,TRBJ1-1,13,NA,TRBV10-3,CAISDRENTEAFF,TGTGCCATCAGCGACAGGGAGAACACTGAAGCTTTCTTT
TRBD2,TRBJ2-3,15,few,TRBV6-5,CASSYSGGDTDTQYF,TGTGCCAGCAGTTACAGCGGGGGGGACACAGATACGCAGTATTTT
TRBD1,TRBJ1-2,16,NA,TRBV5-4,CASSLGDRDRVTSYTF,TGTGCCAGCAGCTTGGGCGACCGGGACAGGGTTACCAGCTACACCTTC
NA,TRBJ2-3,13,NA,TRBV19,CASSTPAPDTQYF,TGTGCCAGTAGTACCCCAGCCCCAGATACGCAGTATTTT
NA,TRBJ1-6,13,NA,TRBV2,CASSSGGTSPLHF,TGTGCCAGCAGCTCCGGGGGGACCTCACCCCTCCACTTT
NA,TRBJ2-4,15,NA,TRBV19,CASSIGFDGYAIQYF,TGTGCCAGTAGTATAGGTTTTGACGGATATGCCATTCAGTACTTC
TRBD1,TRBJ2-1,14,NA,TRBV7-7,CASSAGQGAAEQFF,TGTGCTAGCAGCGCGGGACAGGGGGCGGCTGAGCAGTTCTTC
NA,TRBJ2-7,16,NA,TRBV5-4,CASSLEWGTGAREQYF,TGTGCCAGCAGCTTGGAATGGGGGACCGGGGCGCGCGAGCAGTACTTC
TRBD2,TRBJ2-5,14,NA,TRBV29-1,CSVERLAGGETQYF,TGCAGCGTTGAAAGGCTAGCGGGGGGAGAGACCCAGTACTTC
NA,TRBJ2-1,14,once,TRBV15,CATSRDLGGNEQFF,TGTGCCACCAGCAGAGATCTTGGGGGCAATGAGCAGTTCTTC
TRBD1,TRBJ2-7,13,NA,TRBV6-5,CASSRDRDHEQYF,TGTGCCAGCAGCCGAGACAGGGACCACGAGCAGTACTTC